The sequence of this T cell receptor (beta chain) was determined in a study of T-cell memory formation after mild COVID-19. Study background: TCR clusters were mostly donor specific. Whole-study results and caveats: Pre-infection memory already had some responding clones, implying cross-reactive memory joined. Contracting clones from day 15 to 85 showed balanced CD4/CD8; later expanders favored CD4+. Shrinking CD4+ clones were chiefly CM and EM; CD8+ ones were chiefly EMRA.

TCRdb re-called the 5' RACE reads through MiXCR, storing one row per CDR3 protein. The sample yields fewer than 250,000 distinct CDR3 sequences, approximately 30% seen once. Concerning this clonotype itself: Its antigen is not identified.

The sequence was obtained from an adult woman who had mild COVID-19 (a few samples of this study predate the infection). Cell type and time point are not known. The sample taken for sequencing was PBMCs or a T cell subset sorted from them (not recorded which).

CDR3 bases: TGCAGTGCTAGAGTGCGCAGGTTATCCTACGAGCAGTACTTC. It yields the protein CSARVRRLSYEQYF. The chain combines TRBV20-1 with TRBJ2-7, with D unresolved. Per the germline V gene, CDR1 is DFQATT and CDR2 is SNEGSKA (reference sequence). The germline V and J ends were trimmed by 1 base and 1 base, with 11 bases remaining between them. This CDR3 is 14 amino acids long.